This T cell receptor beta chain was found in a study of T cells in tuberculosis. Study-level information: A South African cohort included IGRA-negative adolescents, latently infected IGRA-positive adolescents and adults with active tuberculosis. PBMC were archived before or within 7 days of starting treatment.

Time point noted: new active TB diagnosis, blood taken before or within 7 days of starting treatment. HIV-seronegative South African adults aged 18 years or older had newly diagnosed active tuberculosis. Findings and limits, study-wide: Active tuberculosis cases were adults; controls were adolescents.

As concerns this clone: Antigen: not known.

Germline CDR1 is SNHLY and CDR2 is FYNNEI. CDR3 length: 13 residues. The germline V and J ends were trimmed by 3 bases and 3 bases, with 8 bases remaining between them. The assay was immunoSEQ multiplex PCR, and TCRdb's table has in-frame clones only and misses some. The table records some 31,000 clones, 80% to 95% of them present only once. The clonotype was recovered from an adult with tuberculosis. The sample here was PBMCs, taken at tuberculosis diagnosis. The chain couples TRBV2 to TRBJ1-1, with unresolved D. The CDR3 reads CASSDSTYTEAFF. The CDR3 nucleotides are TGTGCCAGCAGTGACAGTACCTACACTGAAGCTTTCTTT.